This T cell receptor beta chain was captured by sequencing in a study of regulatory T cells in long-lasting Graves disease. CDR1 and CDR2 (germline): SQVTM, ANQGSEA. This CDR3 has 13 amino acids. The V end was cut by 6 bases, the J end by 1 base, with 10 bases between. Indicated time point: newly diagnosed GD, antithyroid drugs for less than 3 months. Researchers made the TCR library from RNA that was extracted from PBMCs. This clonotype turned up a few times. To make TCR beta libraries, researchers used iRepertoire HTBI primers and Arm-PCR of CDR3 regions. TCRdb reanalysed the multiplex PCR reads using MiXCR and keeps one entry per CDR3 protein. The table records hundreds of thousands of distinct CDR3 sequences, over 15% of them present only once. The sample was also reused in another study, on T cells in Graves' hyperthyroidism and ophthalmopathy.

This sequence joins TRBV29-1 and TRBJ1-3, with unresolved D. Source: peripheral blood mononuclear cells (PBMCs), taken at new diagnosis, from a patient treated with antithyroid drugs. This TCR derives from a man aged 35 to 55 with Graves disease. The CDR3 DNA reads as TGCAGCGTCCGACTGCTTTCTGGAAACACCATATATTTT. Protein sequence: CSVRLLSGNTIYF.